This T cell receptor (beta chain) was recorded in a study of T-cell reconstitution after alpha-beta-depleted transplantation in children. Findings and caveats of the study: Roughly two months post-transplant, alpha-beta T cells reportedly originated from several hundred graft clones that had expanded. From newly produced T cells came most of the T-cell counts and diversity one year after transplant.

As to this clonotype: Its antigen is unknown.

Library preparation (for TCRbeta) was performed with unique molecular identifiers. TCRdb called the PCR reads again in MiXCR, with one record for every CDR3 protein. The top ten hold under 30% of the sample, which has 130,000 or so distinct CDR3 sequences, about 9.9% seen once. There are 14 residues in the CDR3. Trimming left V 5 bases short and J 4 bases short, with 13 bases between. Germline loops: CDR1 MNHEY, CDR2 SMNVEV (reference sequence). The chain uses TRBV27 and TRBJ2-3, with D tentatively TRBD1 (5 bases). This specimen was PBMCs, mostly from graft donor cells, taken 180 days after TCRalphabeta/CD19-depleted stem cell transplant. This TCR was sampled from a girl less than two years old who had a stem cell transplant for combined immunodeficiency, so the T cells may come from the graft donor. The CDR3, as DNA: TGTGCCAGCAGTCTCCAGGGTCGCGCAGATACGCAGTATTTT. This codes for CASSLQGRADTQYF.